Listed below are T cell receptor beta chains from one sample, sequenced in a study of blood T cell repertoires in COVID-19. Here immunoSEQ multiplex PCR was the method, and the copy in TCRdb shows in-frame clones only, minus some. The repertoire holds 190,000 or so clones, with about 87% as singletons. Sequences were obtained from peripheral blood. The receptors stem from a man aged 40-49 years with active or convalescent COVID-19. Both conserved end residues are part of each CDR3. The D gene is left open where the match is weak. Clone size appears in some rows only: once, few, many, or a class for an expanded clone.

d_gene,abundance,v_gene,j_gene,CDR3nt,CDR3aa
TRBD1,NA,TRBV10-3,TRBJ1-2,TGTGCCATCAGCCTGGGACAGGGGGACTATGGCTACACCTTC,CAISLGQGDYGYTF
TRBD2,NA,TRBV5-1,TRBJ2-7,TGCGCCAGCCAGGGACTAGCGGGGGGCTCCTACGAGCAGTACTTC,CASQGLAGGSYEQYF
TRBD1,few,TRBV10-3,TRBJ2-7,TGTGCCATCAGTGAACCGGGACAGGGCCACGAGCAGTACTTC,CAISEPGQGHEQYF
TRBD1,NA,TRBV27,TRBJ1-2,TGTGCCAGCAGTTTACAGCAGGGGGCTTTTGGTGGCTACACCTTC,CASSLQQGAFGGYTF
TRBD1,NA,TRBV24-1,TRBJ1-4,TGTGCCACCAGTGATCCATCCGGGCCGACAGGGGTTGAAAAACTGTTTTTT,CATSDPSGPTGVEKLFF
NA,NA,TRBV14,TRBJ1-6,TGTGCCAGCAGCCAAGAGGGCCGGGGGCCCCTCCACTTT,CASSQEGRGPLHF
TRBD2,NA,TRBV15,TRBJ2-2,TGTGCCACCAGCAGACCTAGCGGGGGGCCGGGCGGGGAGCTGTTTTTT,CATSRPSGGPGGELFF
TRBD2,NA,TRBV4-1,TRBJ2-2,TGCGCCAGCAGCCAAATTGCGGGGGGCCTCACCGGGGAGCTGTTTTTT,CASSQIAGGLTGELFF
TRBD1,NA,TRBV2,TRBJ1-6,TGTGCCAGCCCCGGGACAGCGGATTCACCCCTCCACTTT,CASPGTADSPLHF
NA,NA,TRBV15,TRBJ1-4,TGTGCCACCAGCAGAGACGGGGGAGGCGGTGAAAAACTGTTTTTT,CATSRDGGGGEKLFF